The 11 T cell receptor beta chains below all came from one sample that was sequenced in a study of blood T cell repertoires in COVID-19. The repertoire was sequenced with immunoSEQ multiplex PCR; TCRdb's copy has only in-frame clones and lacks some. The sample holds about 43,000 clones, approximately 80% seen once. The sequenced sample consisted of peripheral blood. The receptors here all came from an elderly woman with acute or convalescent COVID-19.

In DNA form, the CDR3 reads TGTGCCAGCAGCTTGGAGGTTAACTATGGCTACACCTTC. Translating it yields CASSLEVNYGYTF. The chain links TRBV7-9 to TRBJ1-2; D ambiguous. The CDR3 covers 13 residues. Between the trimmed V and J ends, which lost 3 bases and 1 base, there was a span of 6 bases. The V gene's germline CDR1 is SEHNR and CDR2 FQNEAQ (reference sequence).

This chain joins TRBV27 and TRBJ1-6; unclear D gene. V lost 4 bases, J lost 10 bases, and 17 bases lay in between. The CDR3 sequence is 15 residues long. CDR1 and CDR2 from the germline V gene are MNHEY and SMNVEV (reference sequence). For the CDR3, the DNA is TGTGCCAGCAGTTACCGGGGAGCTAGCAGGTCACCCCTCCACTTT. Translation gives CASSYRGASRSPLHF.

This chain joins TRBV6-5 and TRBJ1-2, with D maybe TRBD1 (5 bases). The V end was cut by 0 bases, the J end by 3 bases, with 8 bases between. There are 14 residues in the CDR3. Germline CDR1 MNHEY, CDR2 SVGAGI. The CDR3: CASSYSRRDYGYTF. CDR3 coding DNA: TGTGCCAGCAGTTACTCTCGCAGGGACTATGGCTACACCTTC.

The genes are TRBV18 and TRBJ1-1, with D maybe TRBD1 (5 bases). In germline, CDR1 is KGHSH, CDR2 LQKENI. This CDR3 is built from 13 residues. The V gene lost 5 bases and the J gene lost 1 base, with 8 bases spanning the gap. The CDR3 DNA reads as TGTGCCAGCTCATTTGGACAGAACACTGAAGCTTTCTTT. It is translated as CASSFGQNTEAFF.

The rearrangement joins TRBV21-1 to TRBJ1-6; the D call in the table, TRBD1, was not verified against the DNA. TRBV21-1 represents a pseudogene. There are 13 residues in the CDR3. The CDR3 DNA is TGTGCCAGCAACGACAGGGGGCCTTCACCCCTCCACTTT. This codes for CASNDRGPSPLHF.

The rearrangement links TRBV19 to TRBJ1-2, with 8 bases lining up with TRBD1. CDR3 length: 13 amino acids. With 4 bases clipped from V and 8 bases from J, the junction kept 6 bases outside the gene matches. Germline V lookup: CDR1 LNHDA, CDR2 SQIVND (reference sequence). The CDR3 loop is CASSTDRGNGYTF. The CDR3 coding sequence is TGTGCCAGTAGTACCGACAGGGGAAACGGCTACACCTTC.

CDR3 protein: CASSYGHTQYF. CDR3 coding DNA: TGTGCCAGCAGTTACGGCCATACGCAGTATTTT. J is TRBJ2-3 and V is TRBV6-2 or TRBV6-3; D ambiguous. The V gene's germline CDR1 is MNHEY and CDR2 SVGEGT. Trimming shortened V by 2 bases and J by 7 bases, and 4 bases separated the two germline ends. This CDR3 region has 11 residues.

The chain employs TRBV2 and TRBJ1-1, with D possibly being TRBD1 (5 bases). CDR1 is SNHLY, CDR2 FYNNEI, per germline. The V gene lost 4 bases and the J gene lost 1 base, with 13 bases spanning the gap. This CDR3 has 15 residues. DNA of the CDR3: TGTGCCAGCAGTGTACTGGAGGGGTCGAACACTGAAGCTTTCTTT. As protein: CASSVLEGSNTEAFF. Together with reference TRBV2 and TRBJ1-1, the CDR3 gives the full variable domain: EPEVTQTPSHQVTQMGQEVILRCVPISNHLYFYWYRQILGQKVEFLVSFYNNEISEKSEIFDDQFSVERPDGSNFTLKIRSTKLEDSAMYFCASSVLEGSNTEAFFGQGTRLTVV.

This sequence joins TRBV29-1 and TRBJ1-2; 8 bases line up with TRBD1. Trimming cost V 4 bases and J 2 bases; bases outside gene matches: 3. This CDR3 has 13 amino acids. Germline values: CDR1 SQVTM, CDR2 ANQGSEA. The CDR3: CSVGRDRNYGYTF. The CDR3, as DNA: TGCAGCGTTGGAAGGGACAGGAACTATGGCTACACCTTC.

The rearrangement uses TRBV7-2 and TRBJ2-7; maybe TRBD2 (7 bases). The CDR3 runs 15 residues. Germline V CDR1 and CDR2: SGHTA, FQGNSA. Deletions cut 0 bases from V and 2 bases from J, with 11 bases between. In nucleotides, the CDR3 is TGTGCCAGCAGCTTAGCGTCGGGGGGCGCCTACGAGCAGTACTTC. This sequence encodes CASSLASGGAYEQYF.

This chain connects TRBV18 to TRBJ1-1; TRBD1 might be the D (6 bases). Deletions cut 2 bases from V and 1 base from J, with 11 bases between. The germline CDR1 and CDR2 sequences are KGHSH and LQKENI. The CDR3 runs to 15 residues. CDR3 DNA: TGTGCCAGCTCACCATCTGGGGGCGGGAACACTGAAGCTTTCTTT. Translated, it gives CASSPSGGGNTEAFF. The variable domain in full, completed from reference TRBV18 and TRBJ1-1, reads NAGVMQNPRHLVRRRGQEARLRCSPMKGHSHVYWYRQLPEEGLKFMVYLQKENIIDESGMPKERFSAEFPKEGPSILRIQQVVRGDSAAYFCASSPSGGGNTEAFFGQGTRLTVV.